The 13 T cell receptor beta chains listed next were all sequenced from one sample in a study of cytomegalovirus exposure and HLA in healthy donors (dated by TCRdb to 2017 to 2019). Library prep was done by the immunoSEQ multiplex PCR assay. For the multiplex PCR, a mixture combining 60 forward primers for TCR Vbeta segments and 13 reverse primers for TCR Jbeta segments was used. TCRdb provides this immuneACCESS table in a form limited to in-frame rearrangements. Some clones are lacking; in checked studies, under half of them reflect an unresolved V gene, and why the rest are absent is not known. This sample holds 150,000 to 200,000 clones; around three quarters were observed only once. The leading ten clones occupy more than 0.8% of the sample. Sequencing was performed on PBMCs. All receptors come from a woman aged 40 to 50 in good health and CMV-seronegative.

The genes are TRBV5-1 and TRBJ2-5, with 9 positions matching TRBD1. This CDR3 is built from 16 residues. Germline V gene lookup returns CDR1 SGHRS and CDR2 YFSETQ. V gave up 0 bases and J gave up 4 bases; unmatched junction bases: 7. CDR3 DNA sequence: TGCGCCAGCAGCTTGGCGGACAGGGGTGGACGAGAGACCCAGTACTTC. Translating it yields CASSLADRGGRETQYF.

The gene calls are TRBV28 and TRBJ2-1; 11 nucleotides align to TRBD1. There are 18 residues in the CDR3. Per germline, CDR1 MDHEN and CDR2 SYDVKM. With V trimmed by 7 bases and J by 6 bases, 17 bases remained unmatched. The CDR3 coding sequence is TGTGCCAGCACATCCGGGACAGGGGGGAAAGCGGGCTCCAATGAGCAGTTCTTC. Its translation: CASTSGTGGKAGSNEQFF.

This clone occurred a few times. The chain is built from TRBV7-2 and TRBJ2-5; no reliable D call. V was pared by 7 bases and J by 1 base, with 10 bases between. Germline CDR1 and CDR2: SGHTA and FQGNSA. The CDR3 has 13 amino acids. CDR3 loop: CASTPFVQETQYF. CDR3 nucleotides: TGTGCCAGCACCCCTTTTGTCCAAGAGACCCAGTACTTC.

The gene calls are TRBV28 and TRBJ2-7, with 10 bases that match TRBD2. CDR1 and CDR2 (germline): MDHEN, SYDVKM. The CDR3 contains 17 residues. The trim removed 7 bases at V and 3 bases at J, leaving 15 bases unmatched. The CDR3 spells CASTPRASGSHYYEQYF. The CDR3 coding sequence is TGTGCCAGCACCCCTAGGGCTAGCGGGAGCCATTACTACGAGCAGTACTTC.

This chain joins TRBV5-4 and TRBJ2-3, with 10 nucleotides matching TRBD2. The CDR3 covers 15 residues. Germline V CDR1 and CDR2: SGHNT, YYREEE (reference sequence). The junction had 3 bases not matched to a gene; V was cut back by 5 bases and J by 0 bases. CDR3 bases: TGTGCCAGCAGACTAGCGGGGCCTAGCACAGATACGCAGTATTTT. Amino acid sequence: CASRLAGPSTDTQYF.

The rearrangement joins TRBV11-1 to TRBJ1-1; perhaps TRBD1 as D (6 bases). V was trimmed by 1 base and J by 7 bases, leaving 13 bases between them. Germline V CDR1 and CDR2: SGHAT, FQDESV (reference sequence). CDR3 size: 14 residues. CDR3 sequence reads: CASSLEPTGFEAFF. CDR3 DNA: TGTGCCAGCAGCTTAGAACCTACAGGGTTTGAAGCTTTCTTT.

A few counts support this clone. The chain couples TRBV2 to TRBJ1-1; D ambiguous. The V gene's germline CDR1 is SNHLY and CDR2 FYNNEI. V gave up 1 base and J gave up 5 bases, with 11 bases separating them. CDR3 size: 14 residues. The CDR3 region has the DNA TGTGCCAGCAGTGAAGGTCATTCGAGAACTGAAGCTTTCTTT. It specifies CASSEGHSRTEAFF. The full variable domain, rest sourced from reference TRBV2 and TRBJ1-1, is EPEVTQTPSHQVTQMGQEVILRCVPISNHLYFYWYRQILGQKVEFLVSFYNNEISEKSEIFDDQFSVERPDGSNFTLKIRSTKLEDSAMYFCASSEGHSRTEAFFGQGTRLTVV.

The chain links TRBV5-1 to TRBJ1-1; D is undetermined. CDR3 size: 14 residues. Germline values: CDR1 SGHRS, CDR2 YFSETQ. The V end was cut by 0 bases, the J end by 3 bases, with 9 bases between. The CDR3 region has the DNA TGCGCCAGCAGCTTGGTTGGGCAGGACACTGAAGCTTTCTTT. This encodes CASSLVGQDTEAFF.

The CDR3 sequence: CAWQPGLAGVTEQYF. DNA for the CDR3: TGTGCCTGGCAGCCGGGACTAGCGGGAGTTACCGAGCAGTACTTC. The V gene is TRBV30, the J gene TRBJ2-7; TRBD2 matches 14 bases. The germline V gene has CDR1 GTSNPN and CDR2 SVGIG (reference sequence). This CDR3 has 15 residues. The V segment lost 5 bases and the J segment 6 bases; nucleotides outside the gene matches: 9.

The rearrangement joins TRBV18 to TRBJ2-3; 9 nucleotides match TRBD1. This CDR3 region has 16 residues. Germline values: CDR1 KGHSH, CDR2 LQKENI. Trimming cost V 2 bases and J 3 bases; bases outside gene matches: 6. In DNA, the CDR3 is TGTGCCAGCTCACCAGGTATTGGACAGGGGACAGATACGCAGTATTTT. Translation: CASSPGIGQGTDTQYF.

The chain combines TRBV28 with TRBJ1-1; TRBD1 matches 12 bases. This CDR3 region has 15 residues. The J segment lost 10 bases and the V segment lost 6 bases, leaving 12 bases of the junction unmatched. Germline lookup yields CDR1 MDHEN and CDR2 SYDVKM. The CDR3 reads CASSPPNRDRGRAFF. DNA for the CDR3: TGTGCCAGCAGCCCTCCTAACCGGGACAGGGGGCGAGCTTTCTTT.

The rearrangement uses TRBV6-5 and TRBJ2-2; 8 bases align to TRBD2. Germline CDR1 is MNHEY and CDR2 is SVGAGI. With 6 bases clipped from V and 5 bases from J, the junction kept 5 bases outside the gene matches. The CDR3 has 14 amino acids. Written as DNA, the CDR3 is TGTGCCAGCAGCCAGCGGGAGTGGACCGGGGAGCTGTTTTTT. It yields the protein CASSQREWTGELFF.

DNA of the CDR3: TGTGCCAGCAGCTTAAGCGTGAACAGGGGGCGAGAGACCCAGTACTTC. Translating it yields CASSLSVNRGRETQYF. V usage is TRBV7-3 and J usage is TRBJ2-5; 9 bases fit TRBD1. CDR1 is SGHTA and CDR2 is FQGTGA in the germline V gene. The J segment lost 4 bases and the V segment lost 1 base, leaving 7 bases of the junction unmatched. This CDR3 has 16 amino acids.